The 10 T cell receptor beta chains presented below share a single source sample, sequenced in a study of blood T cell repertoires in COVID-19 (dated by TCRdb to the early 2020s). Library preparation employed the immunoSEQ multiplex PCR assay. Imported from immuneACCESS, the table was reduced by TCRdb to in-frame sequences with V and J called. These copies leave out some clones; in studies compared against another copy, an unresolved V gene accounts for under half, and the cause of the remainder is not known. Counted in this sample were fewer than 350,000 clones; roughly 90% of them appeared once. Jointly, the top ten make up roughly 4% of the sample. The specimen sequenced was peripheral blood. Every receptor here comes from a woman aged 60 to 75 with COVID-19, enrolled during active disease.

This rearrangement joins TRBV2 to TRBJ1-6; 9 positions agree with TRBD1. The trim removed 7 bases at V and 5 bases at J, leaving 6 bases unmatched. CDR1 and CDR2 (germline): SNHLY, FYNNEI. The CDR3 length is 15 residues. Here the CDR3 reads CASTRRQGDNSPLHF. As DNA, the CDR3 is TGTGCCAGCACTCGAAGACAGGGGGATAATTCACCCCTCCACTTT.

The chain couples TRBV7-2 to TRBJ2-7, with a tentative D call TRBD2 (5 bases). The CDR3 loop spans 13 amino acids. V dropped 1 base and J dropped 6 bases, with 10 bases sitting between them. The germline V gene encodes CDR1 SGHTA and CDR2 FQGNSA. CDR3 loop: CASSLVGVGEQYF. DNA of the CDR3: TGTGCCAGCAGCTTAGTCGGGGTGGGCGAGCAGTACTTC.

The J gene is TRBJ1-1, the V gene TRBV30, with a possible D match to TRBD1 (5 bases). CDR3 length: 15 residues. The germline V gene encodes CDR1 GTSNPN and CDR2 SVGIG (reference sequence). V lost 4 bases and J lost 0, with 15 bases in between. CDR3 in amino acids: CAWTGNRPMNTEAFF. As DNA, the CDR3 is TGTGCCTGGACAGGGAACAGGCCAATGAACACTGAAGCTTTCTTT.

In this sample, this clone turned up a few times. This chain links TRBV3-1 (or the pseudogene TRBV3-2) with TRBJ1-2; no clear D gene. Germline-derived CDR1 and CDR2 are LGHDT and YNNKEL (reference sequence). The CDR3 covers 14 residues. V lost 1 base and J 4 bases, leaving 10 bases between the germline ends. CDR3 nucleotide sequence: TGTGCCAGCAGCCAAGTGATGGCTGCCTATGGCTACACCTTC. Residues: CASSQVMAAYGYTF.

V gene TRBV3-1 (or the pseudogene TRBV3-2) combines with J gene TRBJ1-2, with 7 positions matching TRBD1. The length of the CDR3 is 15 residues. CDR1 and CDR2 (germline): LGHDT, YNNKEL (reference sequence). Trimming removed 3 bases from V and 0 bases from J; junction bases left unmatched: 4. The CDR3 nucleotides are TGTGCCAGCAGCCATCGACAGGGCTCTAACTATGGCTACACCTTC. Translation gives CASSHRQGSNYGYTF.

The chain has TRBV30 and TRBJ1-6; weak D call: TRBD1 (6 bases). CDR3 length: 15 amino acids. Trimming left V 5 bases short and J 7 bases short, with 18 bases between. The germline V gene encodes CDR1 GTSNPN and CDR2 SVGIG (reference sequence). The CDR3 loop is CAWGGGGHTNSPLHF. The CDR3 DNA sequence: TGTGCCTGGGGGGGCGGGGGACATACAAATTCACCCCTCCACTTT.

In its sample, this clone was seen once. The chain recombines TRBV14 with TRBJ2-5, with D perhaps TRBD1 (5 bases). Trimming left V 1 base short and J 4 bases short, with 10 bases between. This CDR3 spans 14 amino acids. Germline-derived CDR1 and CDR2 are SGHDN and FVKESK. For the CDR3, the DNA is TGTGCCAGCAGCCAAGTGGCAGGGCCAGAGACCCAGTACTTC. Translated, it gives CASSQVAGPETQYF.

The chain links TRBV19 to TRBJ1-1; the D gene is possibly TRBD1 (6 bases). Looked up from germline, CDR1 is LNHDA and CDR2 is SQIVND (reference sequence). Between the trimmed V and J ends, which lost 5 bases and 2 bases, there was a span of 18 bases. CDR3 length: 16 amino acids. The CDR3, as DNA: TGTGCCAGTAGTTCCTTTGGCGGACAGCTAAACACTGAAGCTTTCTTT. This gives the protein CASSSFGGQLNTEAFF.

The chain recombines TRBV19 with TRBJ1-3; 7 nucleotides align to TRBD1. J lost 0 bases, V lost 5 bases, and 4 bases had no gene match. CDR3 length equals 15 residues. Germline V CDR1 and CDR2: LNHDA, SQIVND (reference sequence). CDR3: CASSAYRGSGNTIYF. The CDR3, as DNA: TGTGCCAGTAGTGCGTACAGGGGCTCTGGAAACACCATATATTTT. Using reference TRBV19 and TRBJ1-3 for the parts outside the CDR3, the full variable domain is DGGITQSPKYLFRKEGQNVTLSCEQNLNHDAMYWYRQDPGQGLRLIYYSQIVNDFQKGDIAEGYSVSREKKESFPLTVTSAQKNPTAFYLCASSAYRGSGNTIYFGEGSWLTVV.

This sequence joins TRBV5-1 and TRBJ1-6, with D maybe TRBD1 (5 bases). V dropped 3 bases and J dropped 9 bases, with 16 bases sitting between them. Looked up from germline, CDR1 is SGHRS and CDR2 is YFSETQ. The CDR3 covers 15 residues. In nucleotides, the CDR3 is TGCGCCAGCAGCTCCCGGGACTCACGGGTTTCACCCCTCCACTTT. Protein product: CASSSRDSRVSPLHF.